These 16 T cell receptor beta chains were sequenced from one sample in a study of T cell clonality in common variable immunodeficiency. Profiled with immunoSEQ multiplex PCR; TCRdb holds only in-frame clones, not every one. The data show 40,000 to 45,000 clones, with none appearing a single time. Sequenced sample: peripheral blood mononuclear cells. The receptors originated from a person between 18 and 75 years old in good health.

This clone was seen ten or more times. The CDR3 here is CSGAQQEETQYF. Incomplete CDR3 DNA: TGCAGTGGGGCTCAACAGGAAGAGACC. The gene calls are TRBV20-1 and TRBJ2-5; maybe TRBD1 (5 bases). The missing CDR3 end, 3 residues past where the read stops, is filled in from the germline J gene. This CDR3 is built from 12 residues. Germline CDR1 is DFQATT and CDR2 is SNEGSKA (reference sequence). V lost 7 bases to trimming and J lost 3 bases, with 12 bases between them.

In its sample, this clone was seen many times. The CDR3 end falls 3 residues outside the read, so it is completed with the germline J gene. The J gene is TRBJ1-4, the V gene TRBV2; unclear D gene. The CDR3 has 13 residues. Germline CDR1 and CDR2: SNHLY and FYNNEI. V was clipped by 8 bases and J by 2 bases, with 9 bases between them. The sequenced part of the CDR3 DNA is TGTGCCAGCCTTGGCGGCACTAATGAAAAA. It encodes CASLGGTNEK. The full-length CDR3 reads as CASLGGTNEKLFF. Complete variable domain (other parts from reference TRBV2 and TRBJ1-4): EPEVTQTPSHQVTQMGQEVILRCVPISNHLYFYWYRQILGQKVEFLVSFYNNEISEKSEIFDDQFSVERPDGSNFTLKIRSTKLEDSAMYFCASLGGTNEKLFFGSGTQLSVL.

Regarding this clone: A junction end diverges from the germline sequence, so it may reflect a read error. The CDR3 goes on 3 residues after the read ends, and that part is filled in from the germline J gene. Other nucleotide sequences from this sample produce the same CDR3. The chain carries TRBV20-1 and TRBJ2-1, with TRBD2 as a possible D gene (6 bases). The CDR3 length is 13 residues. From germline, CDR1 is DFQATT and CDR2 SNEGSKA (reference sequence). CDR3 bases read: TGTAGTGCCCCCCGGGACTCCAGCAATGAG. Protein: CSAPRDSSNE. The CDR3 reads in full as CSAPRDSSNEQFF.

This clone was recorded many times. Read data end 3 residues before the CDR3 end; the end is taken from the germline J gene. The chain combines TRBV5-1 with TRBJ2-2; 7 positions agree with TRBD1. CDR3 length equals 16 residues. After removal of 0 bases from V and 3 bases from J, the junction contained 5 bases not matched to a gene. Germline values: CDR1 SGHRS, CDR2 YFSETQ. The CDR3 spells CASSLAEGAYTGELFF. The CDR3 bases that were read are TGCGCCAGCAGCTTGGCCGAGGGGGCATACACCGGGGAG.

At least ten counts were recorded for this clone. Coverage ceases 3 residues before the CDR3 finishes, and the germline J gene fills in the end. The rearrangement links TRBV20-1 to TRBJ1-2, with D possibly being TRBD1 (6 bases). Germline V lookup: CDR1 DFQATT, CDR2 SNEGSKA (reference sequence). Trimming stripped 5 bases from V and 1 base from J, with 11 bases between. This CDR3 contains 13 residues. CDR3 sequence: CSAWTELNYGYTF. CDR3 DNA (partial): TGCAGTGCTTGGACAGAACTTAACTATGGC.

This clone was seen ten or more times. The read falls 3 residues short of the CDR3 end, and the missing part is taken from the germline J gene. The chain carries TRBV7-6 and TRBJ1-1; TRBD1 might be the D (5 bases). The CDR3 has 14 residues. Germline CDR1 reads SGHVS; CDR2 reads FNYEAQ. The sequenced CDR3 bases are TGTGCCAGCAGCTTAGAGACAGAGAAAGAGTTG. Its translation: CASSLETEKEL. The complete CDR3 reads CASSLETEKELAFF.

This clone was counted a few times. The sequenced part of the CDR3 DNA is TGCGCCAGCAGTGATGAGAACAGGGGGCGCGGATCCGATGGC. Amino acid sequence: CASSDENRGRGSDG. The whole CDR3 sequence is CASSDENRGRGSDGYTF. V is TRBV10-2 and J is TRBJ1-2, with 9 nucleotides matching TRBD1. The read falls 3 residues short of the CDR3 end, and the missing part is taken from the germline J gene. From germline, CDR1 is WSHSY and CDR2 SAAADI. Trimming cost V 3 bases and J 6 bases; bases outside gene matches: 14. The CDR3 spans 17 residues.

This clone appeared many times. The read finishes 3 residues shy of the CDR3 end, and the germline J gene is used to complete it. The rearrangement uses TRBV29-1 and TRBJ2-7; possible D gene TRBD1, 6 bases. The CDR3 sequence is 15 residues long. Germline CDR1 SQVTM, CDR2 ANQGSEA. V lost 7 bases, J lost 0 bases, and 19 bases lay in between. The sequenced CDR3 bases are TGCAGCGCAGCCAATACAGGACAGAGCTCCTACGAG. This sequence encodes CSAANTGQSSYE. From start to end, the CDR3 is CSAANTGQSSYEQYF.

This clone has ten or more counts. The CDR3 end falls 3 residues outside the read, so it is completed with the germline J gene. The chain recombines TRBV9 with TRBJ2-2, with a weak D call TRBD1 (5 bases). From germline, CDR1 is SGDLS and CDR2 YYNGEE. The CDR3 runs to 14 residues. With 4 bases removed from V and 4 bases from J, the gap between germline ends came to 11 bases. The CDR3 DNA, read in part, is TGTGCCAGCAGCATTACAGGTCGCACCGGGGAG. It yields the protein CASSITGRTGE. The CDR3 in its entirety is CASSITGRTGELFF. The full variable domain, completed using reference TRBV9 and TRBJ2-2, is DSGVTQTPKHLITATGQRVTLRCSPRSGDLSVYWYQQSLDQGLQFLIQYYNGEERAKGNILERFSAQQFPDLHSELNLSSLELGDSALYFCASSITGRTGELFFGEGSRLTVL.

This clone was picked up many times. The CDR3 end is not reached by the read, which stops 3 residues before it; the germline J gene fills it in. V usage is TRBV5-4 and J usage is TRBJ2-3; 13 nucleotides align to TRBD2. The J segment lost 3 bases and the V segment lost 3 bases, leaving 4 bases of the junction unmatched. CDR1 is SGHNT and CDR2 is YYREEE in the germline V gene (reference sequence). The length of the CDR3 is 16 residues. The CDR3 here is CASSWGLAGSTDTQYF. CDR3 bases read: TGTGCCAGCAGCTGGGGACTAGCGGGGAGTACAGATACG. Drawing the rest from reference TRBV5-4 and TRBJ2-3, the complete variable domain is ETGVTQSPTHLIKTRGQQVTLRCSSQSGHNTVSWYQQALGQGPQFIFQYYREEENGRGNFPPRFSGLQFPNYSSELNVNALELDDSALYLCASSWGLAGSTDTQYFGPGTRLTVL.

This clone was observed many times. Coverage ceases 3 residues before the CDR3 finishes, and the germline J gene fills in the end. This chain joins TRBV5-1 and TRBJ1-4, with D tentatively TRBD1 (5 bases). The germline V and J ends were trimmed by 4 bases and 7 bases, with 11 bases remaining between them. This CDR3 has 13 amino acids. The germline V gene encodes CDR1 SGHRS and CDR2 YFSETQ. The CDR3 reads CASSTGPSEKLFF. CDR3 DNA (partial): TGCGCCAGCAGCACAGGACCGAGTGAAAAA.

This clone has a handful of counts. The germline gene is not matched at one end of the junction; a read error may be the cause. The sequenced CDR3 bases are TGTGCTAGCAGCTTGGTCGCGACTAGCGGAGGAGAGACC. Its protein product is CASSLVATSGGET. The whole CDR3 sequence reads CASSLVATSGGETQYF. The rearrangement joins TRBV7-7 to TRBJ2-5; TRBD2 agrees at 9 bases. The CDR3 is cut off 3 residues early in the read; its end comes from the germline J gene. CDR3 length equals 16 residues. CDR1 SSHAT and CDR2 FNYEAQ come from the germline V gene (reference sequence).

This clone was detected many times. The part of the CDR3 DNA that was read is TGTGCCAGCAGCACAGGGGCGGGTTCGGATACG. Its translation is CASSTGAGSDT. The CDR3 in its entirety is CASSTGAGSDTQYF. The chain is built from TRBV7-3 and TRBJ2-3; 7 bases align to TRBD1. The CDR3 extends 3 residues past the end of the read, so its final part is completed from the germline J gene. V was pared by 5 bases and J by 6 bases, with 8 bases of the junction left unmatched. Germline V lookup: CDR1 SGHTA, CDR2 FQGTGA. This CDR3 region has 14 residues.

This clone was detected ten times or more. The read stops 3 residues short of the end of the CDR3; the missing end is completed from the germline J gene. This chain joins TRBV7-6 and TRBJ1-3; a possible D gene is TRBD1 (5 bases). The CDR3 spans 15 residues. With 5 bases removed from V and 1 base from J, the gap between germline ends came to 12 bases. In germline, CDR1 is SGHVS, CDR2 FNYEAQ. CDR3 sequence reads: CASSPSGSSGNTIYF. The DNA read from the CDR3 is TGTGCCAGCAGCCCCTCAGGGTCGTCTGGAAACACC.

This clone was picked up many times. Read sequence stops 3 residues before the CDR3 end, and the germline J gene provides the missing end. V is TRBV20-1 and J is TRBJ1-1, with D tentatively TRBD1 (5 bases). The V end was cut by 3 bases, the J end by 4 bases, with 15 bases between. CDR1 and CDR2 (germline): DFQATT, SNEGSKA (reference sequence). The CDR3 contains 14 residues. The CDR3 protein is CSARGPRGVTEAFF. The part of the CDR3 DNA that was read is TGCAGTGCTAGGGGGCCCCGTGGGGTCACTGAA.

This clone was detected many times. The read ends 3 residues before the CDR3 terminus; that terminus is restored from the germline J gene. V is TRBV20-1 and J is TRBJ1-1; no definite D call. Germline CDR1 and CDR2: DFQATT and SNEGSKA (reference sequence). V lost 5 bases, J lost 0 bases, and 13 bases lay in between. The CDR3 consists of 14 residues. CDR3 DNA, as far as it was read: TGCAGTGCTGTAGATAGGGTTGTGAACACTGAA. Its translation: CSAVDRVVNTE. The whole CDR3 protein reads CSAVDRVVNTEAFF.